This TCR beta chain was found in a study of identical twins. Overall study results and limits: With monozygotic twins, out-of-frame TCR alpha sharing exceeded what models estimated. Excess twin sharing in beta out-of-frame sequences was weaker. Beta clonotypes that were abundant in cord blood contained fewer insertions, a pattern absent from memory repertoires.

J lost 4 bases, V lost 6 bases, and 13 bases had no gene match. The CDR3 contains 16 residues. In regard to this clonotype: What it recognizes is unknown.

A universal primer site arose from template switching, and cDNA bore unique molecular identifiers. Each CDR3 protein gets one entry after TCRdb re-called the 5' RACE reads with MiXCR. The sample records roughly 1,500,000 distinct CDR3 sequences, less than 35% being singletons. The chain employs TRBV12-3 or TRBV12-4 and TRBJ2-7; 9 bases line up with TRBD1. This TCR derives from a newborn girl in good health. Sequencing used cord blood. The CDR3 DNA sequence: TGTGCCAGCAGCTCAATTGGGACAGGGCATCGGTACGAGCAGTACTTC. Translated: CASSSIGTGHRYEQYF.